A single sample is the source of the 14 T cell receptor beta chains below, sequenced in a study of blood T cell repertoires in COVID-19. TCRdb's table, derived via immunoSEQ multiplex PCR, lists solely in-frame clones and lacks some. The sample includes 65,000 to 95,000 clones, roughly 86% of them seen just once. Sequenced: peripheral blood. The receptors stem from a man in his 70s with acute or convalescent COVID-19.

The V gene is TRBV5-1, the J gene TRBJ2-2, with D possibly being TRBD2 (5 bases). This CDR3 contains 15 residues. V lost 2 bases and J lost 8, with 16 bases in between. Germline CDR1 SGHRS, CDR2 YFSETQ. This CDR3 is CASSLEEGPTGELFF. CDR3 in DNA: TGCGCCAGCAGCTTAGAAGAGGGTCCGACGGGGGAGCTGTTTTTT.

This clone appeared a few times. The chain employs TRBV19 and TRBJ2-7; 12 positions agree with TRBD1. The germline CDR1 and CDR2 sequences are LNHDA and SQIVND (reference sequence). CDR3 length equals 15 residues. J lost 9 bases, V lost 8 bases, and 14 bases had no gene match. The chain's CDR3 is CASAEWDRGRGWQYF. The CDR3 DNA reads TGTGCCAGTGCGGAATGGGACAGGGGGCGAGGGTGGCAGTACTTC.

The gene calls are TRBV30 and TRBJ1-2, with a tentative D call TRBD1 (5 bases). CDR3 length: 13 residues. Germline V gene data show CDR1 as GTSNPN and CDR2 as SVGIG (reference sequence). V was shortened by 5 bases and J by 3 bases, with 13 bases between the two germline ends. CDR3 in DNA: TGTGCCTGGGGGACGAGACGGGACTATGGCTACACCTTC. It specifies CAWGTRRDYGYTF.

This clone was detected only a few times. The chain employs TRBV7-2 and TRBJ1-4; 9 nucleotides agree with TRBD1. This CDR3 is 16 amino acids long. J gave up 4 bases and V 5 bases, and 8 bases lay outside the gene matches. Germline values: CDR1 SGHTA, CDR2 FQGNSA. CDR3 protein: CASSPAGTGLNEKLFF. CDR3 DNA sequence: TGTGCCAGCAGCCCCGCCGGGACAGGGCTTAATGAAAAACTGTTTTTT.

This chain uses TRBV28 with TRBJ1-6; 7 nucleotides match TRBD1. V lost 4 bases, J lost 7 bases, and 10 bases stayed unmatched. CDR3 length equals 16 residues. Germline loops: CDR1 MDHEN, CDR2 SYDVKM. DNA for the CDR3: TGTGCCAGCAGTTCCTTGACAGGGAAGGCAAATTCACCCCTCCACTTT. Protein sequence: CASSSLTGKANSPLHF.

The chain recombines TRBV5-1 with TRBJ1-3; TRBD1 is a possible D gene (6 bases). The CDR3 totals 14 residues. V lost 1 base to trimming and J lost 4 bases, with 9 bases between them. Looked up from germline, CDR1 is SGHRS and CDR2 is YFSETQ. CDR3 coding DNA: TGCGCCAGCAGCTTGACAGGGTGGGGAAACACCATATATTTT. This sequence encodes CASSLTGWGNTIYF.

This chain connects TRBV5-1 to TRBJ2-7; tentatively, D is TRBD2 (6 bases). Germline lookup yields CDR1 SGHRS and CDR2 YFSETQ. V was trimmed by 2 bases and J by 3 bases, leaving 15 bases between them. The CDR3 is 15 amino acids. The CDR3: CASSLKGGALYEQYF. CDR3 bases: TGCGCCAGCAGCTTAAAAGGAGGGGCCCTCTACGAGCAGTACTTC.

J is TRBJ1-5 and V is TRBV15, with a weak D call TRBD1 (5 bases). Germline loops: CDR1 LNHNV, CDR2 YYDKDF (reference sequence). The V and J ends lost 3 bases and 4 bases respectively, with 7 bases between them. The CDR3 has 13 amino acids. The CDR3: CATSRTENQPQHF. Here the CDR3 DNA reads TGTGCCACCAGCAGGACAGAGAATCAGCCCCAGCATTTT.

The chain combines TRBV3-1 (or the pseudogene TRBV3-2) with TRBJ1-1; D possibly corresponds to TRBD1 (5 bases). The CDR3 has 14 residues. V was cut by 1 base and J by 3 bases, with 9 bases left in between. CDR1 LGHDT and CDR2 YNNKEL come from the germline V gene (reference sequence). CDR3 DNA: TGTGCCAGCAGCCAAGGAGCGGGGGACACTGAAGCTTTCTTT. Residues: CASSQGAGDTEAFF.

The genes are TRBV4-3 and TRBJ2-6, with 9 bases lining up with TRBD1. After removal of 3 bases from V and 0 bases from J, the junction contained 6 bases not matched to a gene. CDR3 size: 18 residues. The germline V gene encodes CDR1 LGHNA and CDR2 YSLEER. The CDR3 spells CASSQTGQGISGANVLTF. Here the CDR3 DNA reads TGCGCCAGCAGCCAGACGGGACAGGGCATCTCTGGGGCCAACGTCCTGACTTTC.

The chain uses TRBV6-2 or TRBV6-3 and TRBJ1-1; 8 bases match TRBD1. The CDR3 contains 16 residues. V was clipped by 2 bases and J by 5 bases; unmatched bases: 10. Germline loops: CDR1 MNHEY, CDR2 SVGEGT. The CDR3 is CASSYQDRAPGTEAFF. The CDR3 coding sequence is TGTGCCAGCAGTTACCAGGACAGGGCCCCTGGAACTGAAGCTTTCTTT.

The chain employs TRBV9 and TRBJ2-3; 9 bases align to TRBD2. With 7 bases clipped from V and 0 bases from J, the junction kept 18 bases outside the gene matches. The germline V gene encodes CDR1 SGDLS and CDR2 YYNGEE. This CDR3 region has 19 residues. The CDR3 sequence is CASPERDVPSGVSTDTQYF. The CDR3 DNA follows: TGTGCCAGCCCCGAGAGGGATGTGCCTAGCGGGGTTAGCACAGATACGCAGTATTTT.

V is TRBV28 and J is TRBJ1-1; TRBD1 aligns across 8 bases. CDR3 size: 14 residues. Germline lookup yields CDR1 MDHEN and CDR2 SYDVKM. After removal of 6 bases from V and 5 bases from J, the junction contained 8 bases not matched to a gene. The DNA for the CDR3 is TGTGCCAGCAGGGCTACAGGGGGTCGTACTGAAGCTTTCTTT. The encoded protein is CASRATGGRTEAFF.

The CDR3 loop is CASSWGGTGQTGELFF. For the CDR3, the DNA is TGTGCCAGCAGTTGGGGGGGGACAGGGCAAACCGGGGAGCTGTTTTTT. The gene calls are TRBV5-4 and TRBJ2-2; 9 bases map to TRBD1. The CDR3 is made up of 16 amino acids. Germline CDR1 SGHNT, CDR2 YYREEE (reference sequence). Unmatched junction bases numbered 10, after V lost 5 bases and J lost 5 bases.